The 13 T cell receptor beta chains in this list originate from one sample, sequenced in a study of blood T cell repertoires in COVID-19. TCRdb's copy holds only in-frame clones and misses some; the assay was immunoSEQ multiplex PCR. This table has 250,000 or so clones, over 80% appearing once. The sequencing input was PBMCs or T cells enriched from blood (not recorded which). Receptors were obtained from a woman aged 25 to 45 with acute COVID-19.

This rearrangement joins TRBV5-5 to TRBJ1-5, with D maybe TRBD1 (5 bases). Germline CDR1 and CDR2: SGHKS and YYEKEE (reference sequence). The length of the CDR3 is 16 residues. Trimming removed 0 bases from V and 2 bases from J, with 12 bases in between. For the CDR3, the DNA is TGTGCCAGCAGCTTGGCCCCAGGGTCGGGCAATCAGCCCCAGCATTTT. The encoded protein is CASSLAPGSGNQPQHF.

The rearrangement uses TRBV5-6 and TRBJ2-1, with a weak D call TRBD2 (6 bases). Deletions cut 0 bases from V and 0 bases from J, with 10 bases between. The CDR3 is 16 residues long. Per germline, CDR1 SGHDT and CDR2 YYEEEE. CDR3: CASSLDRDSSYNEQFF. In nucleotides, the CDR3 is TGTGCCAGCAGCTTGGACCGGGACTCCTCCTACAATGAGCAGTTCTTC.

This chain uses TRBV28 with TRBJ2-7; 7 bases align to TRBD2. Germline trimming cut 8 bases from V and 3 bases from J; bases unmatched to any gene: 7. Looked up from germline, CDR1 is MDHEN and CDR2 is SYDVKM. The length of the CDR3 is 13 residues. The DNA for the CDR3 is TGTGCCAGCGGAATAGCGGGCTACTACGAGCAGTACTTC. It encodes CASGIAGYYEQYF. Full variable domain (rest looked up from reference TRBV28 and TRBJ2-7): DVKVTQSSRYLVKRTGEKVFLECVQDMDHENMFWYRQDPGLGLRLIYFSYDVKMKEKGDIPEGYSVSREKKERFSLILESASTNQTSMYLCASGIAGYYEQYFGPGTRLTVT.

A word on this clone: Other DNA sequences of this sample code for an identical CDR3. The V and J genes are TRBV6-5 and TRBJ1-2; D might be TRBD1 (5 bases). Between the trimmed V and J ends, which lost 2 bases and 2 bases, there was a span of 6 bases. Looked up from germline, CDR1 is MNHEY and CDR2 is SVGAGI. CDR3 length equals 13 residues. Written as DNA, the CDR3 is TGTGCCAGCAGTTACGACAGAAACTATGGCTACACCTTC. Amino acid sequence: CASSYDRNYGYTF.

The chain is built from TRBV7-9 and TRBJ2-4, with 8 bases fitting TRBD1. Germline V gene data show CDR1 as SEHNR and CDR2 as FQNEAQ (reference sequence). CDR3 size: 19 residues. Losses at the gene ends were 4 bases for V and 1 base for J; bases not matched to a gene: 15. This CDR3 is CASSSGRTGIGPAKNIQYF. CDR3 DNA sequence: TGTGCCAGCAGCTCAGGTCGGACAGGGATCGGGCCGGCCAAAAACATTCAGTACTTC.

The CDR3 region has the DNA TGCGCCAGCAGCTATGACAGGGGGCGGCGGGAGACCCAGTACTTC. It encodes CASSYDRGRRETQYF. The chain links TRBV5-1 to TRBJ2-5; 10 bases map to TRBD1. V lost 3 bases, J lost 5 bases, and 7 bases stayed unmatched. This CDR3 region has 15 residues. CDR1 is SGHRS, CDR2 YFSETQ, per germline.

This clone showed up just a few times. V is TRBV19 and J is TRBJ2-7, with 7 nucleotides matching TRBD1. The CDR3 has 16 amino acids. Germline assignment: CDR1 LNHDA and CDR2 SQIVND (reference sequence). The V gene end was trimmed by 5 bases and the J gene end by 1 base; junction bases not matched to a gene: 11. CDR3: CASSDPGQTNSYEQYF. In nucleotides, the CDR3 is TGTGCCAGTAGTGATCCGGGACAGACTAATTCCTACGAGCAGTACTTC.

This rearrangement joins TRBV28 to TRBJ2-3; TRBD2 agrees at 10 bases. In germline, CDR1 is MDHEN, CDR2 SYDVKM. V was clipped by 2 bases and J by 4 bases; unmatched bases: 3. The CDR3 length is 15 residues. Written as DNA, the CDR3 is TGTGCCAGCAGTTTAAGCGGGAGGGCCGCAGATACGCAGTATTTT. Its protein product is CASSLSGRAADTQYF.

The DNA for the CDR3 is TGTGCCAGCTCACCACCGGGGGGCAATGAGCAGTTCTTC. It translates to CASSPPGGNEQFF. The chain carries TRBV18 and TRBJ2-1, with D possibly matching TRBD2 (6 bases). This CDR3 has 13 amino acids. Germline values: CDR1 KGHSH, CDR2 LQKENI. V was shortened by 0 bases and J by 6 bases, with 6 bases between the two germline ends.

This chain links TRBV6-5 with TRBJ2-3, with 8 bases lining up with TRBD2. The CDR3 is 15 residues long. V dropped 2 bases and J dropped 2; count of bases not matched to a gene: 3. The germline V gene has CDR1 MNHEY and CDR2 SVGAGI. The CDR3 bases are TGTGCCAGCAGTTACATAGCGGGGAACACAGATACGCAGTATTTT. Amino acids: CASSYIAGNTDTQYF.

This rearrangement joins TRBV6-4 to TRBJ2-1; D remains ambiguous. Trimming pared 3 bases from V and 6 bases from J, leaving 15 bases between. Germline-derived CDR1 and CDR2 are MRHNA and SNTAGT. CDR3 length equals 15 residues. The CDR3 DNA sequence: TGTGCCAGCAGTGAATGGGCTAATTCTGCCAATGAGCAGTTCTTC. As protein: CASSEWANSANEQFF.

The genes are TRBV4-1 and TRBJ2-3; D is possibly TRBD2 (5 bases). Germline values: CDR1 MGHRA, CDR2 YSYEKL. There are 16 residues in the CDR3. V lost 0 bases and J lost 9, with 19 bases in between. The CDR3: CASSQDSSPNGGTQYF. The CDR3 bases are TGCGCCAGCAGCCAAGATAGCAGCCCCAATGGCGGGACGCAGTATTTT.

The chain uses TRBV15 and TRBJ1-5; 10 bases line up with TRBD1. Germline CDR1 and CDR2: LNHNV and YYDKDF (reference sequence). V dropped 3 bases and J dropped 5; count of bases not matched to a gene: 7. There are 16 residues in the CDR3. The CDR3 protein is CATSREGQGIDQPQHF. The CDR3 nucleotides read TGTGCCACCAGCAGGGAGGGACAGGGGATCGATCAGCCCCAGCATTTT.